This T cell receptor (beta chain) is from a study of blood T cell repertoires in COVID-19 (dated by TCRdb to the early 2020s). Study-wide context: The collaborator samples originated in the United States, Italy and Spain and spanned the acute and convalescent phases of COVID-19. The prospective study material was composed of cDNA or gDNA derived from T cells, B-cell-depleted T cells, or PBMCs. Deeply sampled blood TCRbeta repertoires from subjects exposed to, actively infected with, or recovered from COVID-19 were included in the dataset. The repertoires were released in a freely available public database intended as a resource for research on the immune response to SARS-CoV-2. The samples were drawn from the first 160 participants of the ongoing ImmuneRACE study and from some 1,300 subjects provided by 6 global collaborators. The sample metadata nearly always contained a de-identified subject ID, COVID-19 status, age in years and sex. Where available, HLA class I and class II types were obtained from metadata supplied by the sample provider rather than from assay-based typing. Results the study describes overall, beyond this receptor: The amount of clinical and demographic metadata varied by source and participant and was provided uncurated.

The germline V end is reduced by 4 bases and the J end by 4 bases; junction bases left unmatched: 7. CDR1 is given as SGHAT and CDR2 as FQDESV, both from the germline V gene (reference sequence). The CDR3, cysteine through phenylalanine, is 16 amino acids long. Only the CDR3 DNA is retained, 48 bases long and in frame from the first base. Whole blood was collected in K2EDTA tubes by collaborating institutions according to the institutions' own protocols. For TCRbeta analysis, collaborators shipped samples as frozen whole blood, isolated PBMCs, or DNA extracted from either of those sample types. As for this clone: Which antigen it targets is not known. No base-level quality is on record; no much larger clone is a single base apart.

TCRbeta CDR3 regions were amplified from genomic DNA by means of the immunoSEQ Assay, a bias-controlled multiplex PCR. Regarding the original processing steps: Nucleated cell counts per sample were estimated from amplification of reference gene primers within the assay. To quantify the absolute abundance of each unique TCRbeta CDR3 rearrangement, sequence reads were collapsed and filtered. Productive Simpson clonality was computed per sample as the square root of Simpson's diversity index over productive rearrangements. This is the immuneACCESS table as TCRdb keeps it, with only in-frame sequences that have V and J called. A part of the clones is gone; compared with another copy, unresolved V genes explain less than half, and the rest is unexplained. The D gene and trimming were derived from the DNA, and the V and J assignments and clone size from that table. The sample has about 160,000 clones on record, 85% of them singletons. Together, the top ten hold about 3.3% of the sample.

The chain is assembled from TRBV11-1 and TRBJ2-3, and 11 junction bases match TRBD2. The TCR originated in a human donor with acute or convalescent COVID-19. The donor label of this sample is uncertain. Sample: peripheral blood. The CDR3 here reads CASSYLSGGASDTQYF. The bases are TGTGCCAGCAGCTATCTTAGCGGGGGGGCATCAGATACGCAGTATTTT.